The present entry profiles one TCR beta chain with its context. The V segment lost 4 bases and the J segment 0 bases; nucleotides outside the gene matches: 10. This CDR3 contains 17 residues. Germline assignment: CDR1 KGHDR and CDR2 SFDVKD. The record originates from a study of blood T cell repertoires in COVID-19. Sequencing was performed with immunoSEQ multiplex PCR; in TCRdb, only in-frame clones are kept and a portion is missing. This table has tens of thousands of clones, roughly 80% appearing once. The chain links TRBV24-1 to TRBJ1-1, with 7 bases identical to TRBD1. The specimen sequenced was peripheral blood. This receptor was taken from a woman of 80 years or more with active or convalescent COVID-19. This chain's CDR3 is CATSETPGQRMNTEAFF. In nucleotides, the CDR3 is TGTGCCACCAGTGAAACGCCGGGACAGAGGATGAACACTGAAGCTTTCTTT.